Listed below are T cell receptor beta chains from one sample, sequenced in a study of T-cell reconstitution after alpha-beta-depleted transplantation in children. TCRdb recomputed calls from the PCR reads with MiXCR, one row per CDR3 protein. The profile shows hundreds of thousands of distinct CDR3 sequences, about an eighth of them singletons. The sequencing used PBMCs, collected before TCRalphabeta/CD19-depleted stem cell transplant. Receptors originate from a girl between 2 and 10 years old with congenital amegakaryocytic thrombocytopenia, due to receive a stem cell transplant. Each CDR3 is given with its conserved first and last residue. The D gene is left open where the match is weak.

D	V	J	CDR3
TRBD1	TRBV5-1	TRBJ1-3	CASSMDRGLGNTIYF
TRBD1	TRBV20-1	TRBJ2-7	CSAVPGQASYEQYF
TRBD2	TRBV20-1	TRBJ2-7	CSARDRRTSGAEQYF
-	TRBV9	TRBJ1-1	CASSVKAVTTEAFF
-	TRBV14	TRBJ2-5	CASSQGREETQYF
TRBD2	TRBV10-3	TRBJ2-1	CATSGLAVPEQFF
TRBD2	TRBV7-2	TRBJ2-1	CASSYVLASPHEQFF
TRBD2	TRBV24-1	TRBJ2-3	CATSEGLAGISDTQYF
-	TRBV4-2	TRBJ2-7	CASRNPSNYEQYF
-	TRBV27	TRBJ2-5	CASSFRGSSETQYF
TRBD1	TRBV20-1	TRBJ2-3	CSARQGTNTDTQYF
TRBD2	TRBV5-1	TRBJ2-1	CASSSDLAGVYNEQFF
-	TRBV28	TRBJ2-5	CASSPPLGLQETQYF
-	TRBV5-1	TRBJ1-6	CASSIRTDNSPLHF